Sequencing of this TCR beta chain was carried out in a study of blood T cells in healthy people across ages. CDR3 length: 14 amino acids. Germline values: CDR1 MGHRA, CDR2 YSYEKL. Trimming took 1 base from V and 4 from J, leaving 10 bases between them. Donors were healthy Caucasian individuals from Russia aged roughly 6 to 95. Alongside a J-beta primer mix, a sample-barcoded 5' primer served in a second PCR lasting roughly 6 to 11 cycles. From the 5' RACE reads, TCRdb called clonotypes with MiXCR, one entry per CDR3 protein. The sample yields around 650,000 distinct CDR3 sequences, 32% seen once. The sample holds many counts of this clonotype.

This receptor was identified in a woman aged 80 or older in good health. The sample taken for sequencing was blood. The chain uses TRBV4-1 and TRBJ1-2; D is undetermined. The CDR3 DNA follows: TGCGCCAGCAGCCAAGTCGGAGGGATCTATGGCTACACCTTC. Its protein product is CASSQVGGIYGYTF.